This TCR beta chain was recovered during a study of OX40 agonist ivuxolimab in advanced cancers. Across the whole study: Patients received intravenous ivuxolimab every 2 weeks at 0.01 to 10 mg/kg.

Data came from immunoSEQ multiplex PCR; TCRdb stores just in-frame clones and leaves some out. The repertoire includes 45,000 to 60,000 clones, almost 90% of them detected once, and under 5.5% sits in the top ten. This clone was seen once. The specimen was CD4+ or CD8+ T cells sorted from blood, collected in a trial of the OX40 agonist ivuxolimab. This receptor was taken from an adult with an advanced solid tumor such as melanoma, head and neck, liver or kidney cancer.

CDR3 coding DNA: TGTGCCAGCAGCTTGGAGACACCTAATCAGCCCCAGCATTTT. It yields the protein CASSLETPNQPQHF. This rearrangement joins TRBV5-8 to TRBJ1-5; D ambiguous. The germline V gene has CDR1 SGHTS and CDR2 YDEGEE. Trimming removed 0 bases from V and 4 bases from J, with 8 bases in between. The CDR3 is 14 amino acids.